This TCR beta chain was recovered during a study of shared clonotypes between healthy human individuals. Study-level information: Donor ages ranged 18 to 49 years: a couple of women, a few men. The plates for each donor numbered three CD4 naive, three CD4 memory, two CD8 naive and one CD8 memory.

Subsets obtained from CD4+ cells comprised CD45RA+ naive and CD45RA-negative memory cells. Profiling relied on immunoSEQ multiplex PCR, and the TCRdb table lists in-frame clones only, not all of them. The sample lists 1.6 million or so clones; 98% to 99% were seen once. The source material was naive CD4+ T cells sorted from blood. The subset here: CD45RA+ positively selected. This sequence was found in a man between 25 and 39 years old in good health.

The CDR3 region has the DNA TGTGCCAGCAGCGTAGGGGGGCTAGCGGGATTTCCCGGGGAGCTGTTTTTT. Translating gives CASSVGGLAGFPGELFF. This rearrangement joins TRBV9 to TRBJ2-2; the match to TRBD2 covers 9 bases. V lost 0 bases to trimming and J lost 6 bases; unmatched junction nucleotides: 9. CDR3 size: 17 residues. Germline V CDR1 and CDR2: SGDLS, YYNGEE.